The T cell receptor (beta chain) under discussion was sequenced for a study of metastatic and nonmetastatic thyroid tumors. Using MiXCR, TCRdb reanalyzed the PCR reads. The sample includes 30,000 to 40,000 clones, less than 40% of them seen just once. This clone was observed a few times. Thyroid surgery had not been preceded by any treatment in any patient. The CDR3 length is 12 residues. Trimming took 6 bases from V and 10 from J, leaving 13 bases between them. Germline CDR1 and CDR2: MNHEY and SVGEGT. Sequenced sample: tumor tissue. This chain joins TRBV6-2 or TRBV6-3 and TRBJ2-1, with D possibly matching TRBD1 (5 bases). The receptor was isolated from a female donor with papillary thyroid cancer or a benign thyroid nodule (not recorded which). Some clones in this sample may be carry-over from other donors' samples. The CDR3 nucleotides are TGTGCCAGCAGAGCAGGGTCCGGGGAGCAGTTCTTC. Its translation is CASRAGSGEQFF.